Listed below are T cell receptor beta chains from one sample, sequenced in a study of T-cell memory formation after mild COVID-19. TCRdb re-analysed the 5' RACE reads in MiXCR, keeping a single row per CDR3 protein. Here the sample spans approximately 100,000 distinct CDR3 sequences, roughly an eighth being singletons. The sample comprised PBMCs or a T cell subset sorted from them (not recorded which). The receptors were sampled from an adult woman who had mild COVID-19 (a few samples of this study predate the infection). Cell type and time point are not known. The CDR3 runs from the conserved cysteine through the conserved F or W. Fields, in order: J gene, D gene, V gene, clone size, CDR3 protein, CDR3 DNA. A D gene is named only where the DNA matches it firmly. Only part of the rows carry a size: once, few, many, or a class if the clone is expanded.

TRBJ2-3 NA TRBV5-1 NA CASSLGSNPGTDTQYF TGCGCCAGCAGCTTGGGGAGCAACCCTGGCACAGATACGCAGTATTTT
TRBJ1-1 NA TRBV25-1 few CASSEYTGSAEAFF TGTGCCAGCAGTGAATATACGGGGTCGGCGGAAGCTTTCTTT
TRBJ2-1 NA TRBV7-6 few CASRPTFGGPQFF TGTGCCAGCAGGCCGACTTTTGGAGGGCCTCAGTTCTTC
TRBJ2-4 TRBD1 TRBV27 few CASSLSAGGSKNIQYF TGTGCCAGCAGTTTATCAGCAGGGGGCTCCAAAAACATTCAGTACTTC
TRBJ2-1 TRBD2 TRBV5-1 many CASSLSPLAGGRNEQFF TGCGCCAGCAGCTTGTCCCCGCTAGCGGGGGGGCGCAATGAGCAGTTCTTC
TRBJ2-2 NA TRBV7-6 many CASSLVFRELGSGELFF TGTGCCAGCAGCTTAGTCTTCCGAGAGCTGGGCTCCGGGGAGCTGTTTTTT
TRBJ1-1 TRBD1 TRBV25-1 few CASSAGTGEAFF TGTGCCAGCAGTGCCGGGACAGGGGAAGCTTTCTTT
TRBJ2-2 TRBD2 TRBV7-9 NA CASSLPGASGRQNTGELFF TGTGCCAGCAGCTTGCCCGGCGCTAGCGGGAGGCAGAACACCGGGGAGCTGTTTTTT
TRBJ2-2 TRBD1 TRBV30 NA CAWQGVGGELFF TGTGCCTGGCAGGGGGTAGGCGGGGAGCTGTTTTTT
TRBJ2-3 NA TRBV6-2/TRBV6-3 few CASSRDSQSTDTQYF TGTGCCAGCAGCCGAGACAGCCAGAGCACAGATACGCAGTATTTT
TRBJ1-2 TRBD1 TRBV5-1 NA CASSFGQGDDGYTF TGCGCCAGCAGCTTTGGACAGGGGGACGATGGCTACACCTTC
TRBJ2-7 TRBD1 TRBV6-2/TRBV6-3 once CASSYPGGEQYF TGTGCCAGCAGTTATCCAGGGGGCGAGCAGTACTTC
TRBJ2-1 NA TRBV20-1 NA CSTEVDEQFF TGCAGTACCGAAGTCGATGAGCAGTTCTTC
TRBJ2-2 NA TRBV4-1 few CASSQARAERGELFF TGCGCCAGCAGCCAAGCCCGGGCGGAACGCGGGGAGCTGTTTTTT
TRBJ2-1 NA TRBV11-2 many CASSLGRAEQFF TGTGCCAGCAGCTTAGGCAGGGCTGAGCAGTTCTTC
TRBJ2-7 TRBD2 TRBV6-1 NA CASYGGADYEQYF TGTGCCAGCTACGGGGGGGCCGACTACGAGCAGTACTTC
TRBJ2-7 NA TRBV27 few CASSSLGSREQYF TGTGCCAGCAGTTCCCTTGGAAGCCGCGAGCAGTACTTC
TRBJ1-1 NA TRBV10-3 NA CAIRREGILTEAFF TGTGCCATCAGGAGGGAGGGTATACTCACTGAAGCTTTCTTT
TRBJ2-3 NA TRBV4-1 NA CASSPVRGTDTQYF TGCGCCAGCAGCCCGGTCCGGGGGACAGATACGCAGTATTTT
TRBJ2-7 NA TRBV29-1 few CSVVRLNSYEQYF TGCAGCGTTGTGCGCCTCAACTCCTACGAGCAGTACTTC
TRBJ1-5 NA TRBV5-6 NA CASSLDFYSNQPQHF TGTGCCAGCAGCTTGGATTTCTATAGCAATCAGCCCCAGCATTTT
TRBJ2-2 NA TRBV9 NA CASSVGGAPTGELFF TGTGCCAGCAGCGTGGGGGGAGCACCAACCGGGGAGCTGTTTTTT
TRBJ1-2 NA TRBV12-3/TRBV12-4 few CASSLKGGYGYTF TGTGCCAGCAGTTTAAAGGGGGGCTATGGCTACACCTTC
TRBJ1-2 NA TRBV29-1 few CSVGTSFGGYTF TGCAGCGTAGGGACCTCCTTTGGGGGCTACACCTTC
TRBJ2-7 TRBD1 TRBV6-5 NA CASSYSTGVMGEQYF TGTGCCAGCAGTTACTCGACAGGGGTGATGGGCGAGCAGTACTTC
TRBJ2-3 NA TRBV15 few CATSRVGESTDTQYF TGTGCCACCAGCAGAGTCGGCGAGAGCACAGATACGCAGTATTTT
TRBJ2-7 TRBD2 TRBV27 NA CASSPSGLATTYEQYF TGTGCCAGCAGTCCCTCGGGACTAGCGACCACCTACGAGCAGTACTTC